This T cell receptor (beta chain) was identified in a study of glioma-infiltrating T cells after dendritic cell vaccination. Background on the study: Patients received autologous tumor lysate-pulsed dendritic cell vaccination between 2003 and 2012. Dendritic cell vaccine was injected intradermally three times, biweekly. Notes on the study in general: Higher TCR clonality did not directly relate to longer survival.

Amplification used 60 V beta primers and 13 J beta primers. The protocol was immunoSEQ multiplex PCR, while the TCRdb copy is restricted to in-frame clones and leaves out a portion. The data hold fewer than 40,000 clones, with roughly nine tenths observed a single time. Comment on this clone: Its matching antigen is unknown.

The junction had 7 bases not matched to a gene; V was cut back by 5 bases and J by 7 bases. CDR1 and CDR2 from the germline V gene are MNHEY and SMNVEV (reference sequence). The CDR3 consists of 15 residues. Specimen: blood, collected before dendritic cell vaccination. The TCR comes from a human donor with glioblastoma. The rearrangement links TRBV27 to TRBJ2-1; 11 bases are a match to TRBD1. This chain's CDR3 is CASSPDRGPHNEQFF. The CDR3 DNA is TGTGCCAGCAGTCCGGACAGGGGGCCTCATAATGAGCAGTTCTTC.